The 30 T cell receptor beta chains below come from one sample, sequenced in a study of blood T cells in healthy people across ages. A J-beta primer mix and a sample-barcoded 5' primer were used in a second PCR of about 7 to 12 cycles. TCRdb called the 5' RACE reads again in MiXCR, with one record for every CDR3 protein. This repertoire shows roughly 1,100,000 distinct CDR3 sequences, under 30% found once; its top ten account for around 0.7%. The data also belong to a second study, concerning T cells of mothers and their children.

What was sequenced was blood. These receptors were taken from a girl between 2 and 10 years old in good health.

The chain employs TRBV6-1 and TRBJ2-5; 10 bases fit TRBD1. Germline lookup yields CDR1 MNHNS and CDR2 SASEGT. The CDR3 loop spans 16 amino acids. Germline trimming cut 6 bases from V and 5 bases from J; bases unmatched to any gene: 12. CDR3 DNA sequence: TGTGCCAGCAGGCCTGTATGGACAGGGGGTGCGGAGACCCAGTACTTC. Translating it yields CASRPVWTGGAETQYF.

This clonotype has only a few counts. The chain combines TRBV7-9 with TRBJ2-1; D remains ambiguous. The length of the CDR3 is 15 residues. Germline CDR1 SEHNR, CDR2 FQNEAQ (reference sequence). Trimming shortened V by 5 bases and J by 2 bases, and 13 bases separated the two germline ends. CDR3 residues: CASSSRGQAYNEQFF. The CDR3 DNA is TGTGCCAGCAGCAGCCGCGGTCAGGCCTACAATGAGCAGTTCTTC. The full variable domain, completed using reference TRBV7-9 and TRBJ2-1, is DTGVSQNPRHKITKRGQNVTFRCDPISEHNRLYWYRQTLGQGPEFLTYFQNEAQLEKSRLLSDRFSAERPKGSFSTLEIQRTEQGDSAMYLCASSSRGQAYNEQFFGPGTRLTVL.

The chain employs TRBV7-2 and TRBJ2-5; the D call may be TRBD1 or TRBD2 (5 bases each). The DNA matches TRBJ2-1 better at its end, which makes the J call doubtful. The CDR3 contains 15 residues. The germline V gene has CDR1 SGHTA and CDR2 FQGNSA. The CDR3 sequence is CASSDTGTFKNEQFF. For the CDR3, the DNA is TGTGCCAGCAGCGATACCGGGACGTTCAAAAATGAGCAGTTCTTC.

Notes on this clonotype: A junction end diverges from the germline sequence, so it may reflect a read error. The rearrangement uses TRBV7-8 and TRBJ1-1; 8 nucleotides line up with TRBD1. This CDR3 is 10 amino acids long. Germline CDR1 is SGHVS and CDR2 is FQNEAQ. CDR3 region: CASSLDRVDF. CDR3 coding DNA: TGTGCCAGCAGCCTGGACAGGGTCGACTTT.

A few counts support this clonotype. The rearrangement links TRBV27 to TRBJ2-1, with D perhaps matching TRBD1 (7 bases). This CDR3 comprises 16 residues. V was trimmed by 2 bases and J by 1 base, leaving 12 bases between them. Germline V gene data show CDR1 as MNHEY and CDR2 as SMNVEV (reference sequence). The CDR3 spells CASSLTTGTSYNEQFF. The CDR3 region has the DNA TGTGCCAGCAGTTTAACGACAGGGACTTCCTACAATGAGCAGTTCTTC.

This clonotype was seen more than once but under ten times. The chain couples TRBV12-3 or TRBV12-4 to TRBJ2-7, with D hard to call. This CDR3 region has 13 residues. The V and J ends lost 5 bases and 4 bases respectively, with 12 bases between them. DNA for the CDR3: TGTGCCAGCAGTCCTGAGTACCCTTACGAGCAGTACTTC. Its protein is CASSPEYPYEQYF.

For this clonotype: A read error may produce the germline difference seen at one junction end. The chain employs TRBV29-1 and TRBJ1-1; possibly TRBD1 for D (5 bases). Germline V CDR1 and CDR2: SQVTM, ANQGSEA. The CDR3 is made up of 14 amino acids. The CDR3 coding sequence is TGCAGCGTTGGACAGAGATCTAAGAACCCTGAAGCTTTCTTT. It translates to CSVGQRSKNPEAFF.

This clonotype came up many times. Germline and junction disagree at one end, which may indicate a read error. This sequence joins TRBV5-1 and TRBJ2-3; D is perhaps TRBD1 (6 bases). Germline V gives CDR1 SGHRS, CDR2 YFSETQ. The CDR3 is made up of 15 amino acids. CDR3 in amino acids: CASSLAGVGTDTQYF. The DNA of the CDR3 is TGTGCCAGCAGTTTAGCAGGGGTGGGCACAGATACGCAGTATTTT.

The CDR3 spells CASSALTTDTQYF. The CDR3, as DNA: TGTGCCAGCAGTGCGCTAACCACAGATACGCAGTATTTT. The V call is TRBV25-1, the J call TRBJ2-3; D gene unclear. Germline CDR1 reads MGHDK; CDR2 reads SYGVNS. The germline V and J ends were trimmed by 4 bases and 2 bases, with 7 bases remaining between them. The CDR3 has 13 amino acids.

This clonotype has just a few counts. V and J are TRBV20-1 and TRBJ1-2, with D perhaps TRBD1 (5 bases). The CDR3 covers 13 residues. Germline CDR1 is DFQATT and CDR2 is SNEGSKA (reference sequence). Trimming shortened V by 6 bases and J by 5 bases, and 16 bases separated the two germline ends. The CDR3 loop is CSASSGGQYGYTF. Here the CDR3 DNA reads TGCAGTGCGTCGAGCGGCGGACAATATGGCTACACCTTC.

This clonotype turned up a few times. The J gene is TRBJ2-1, the V gene TRBV6-5, with a possible D match to TRBD2 (6 bases). The germline gives CDR1 MNHEY, CDR2 SVGAGI. This CDR3 comprises 13 residues. The V gene lost 7 bases and the J gene lost 10 bases, with 17 bases spanning the gap. CDR3 DNA sequence: TGTGCCAGCACCTTGGGCGGGATGAGCGAGCAGTTCTTC. This translates into CASTLGGMSEQFF.

V is TRBV19 and J is TRBJ2-5; D is undetermined. CDR1 is LNHDA and CDR2 is SQIVND in the germline V gene (reference sequence). V shed 1 base and J shed 2 bases, with 11 bases lying between them. The CDR3 has 15 residues. Written as DNA, the CDR3 is TGTGCCAGTAGTATAGGAGGTAGAGGACAAGAGACCCAGTACTTC. Residues: CASSIGGRGQETQYF. The entire variable domain, with the rest obtained from reference TRBV19 and TRBJ2-5, is as follows: DGGITQSPKYLFRKEGQNVTLSCEQNLNHDAMYWYRQDPGQGLRLIYYSQIVNDFQKGDIAEGYSVSREKKESFPLTVTSAQKNPTAFYLCASSIGGRGQETQYFGPGTRLLVL.

This clonotype was observed a few times. The gene calls are TRBV11-2 and TRBJ2-7, with a weak D call TRBD2 (6 bases). There are 16 residues in the CDR3. The germline V gene has CDR1 SGHAT and CDR2 FQNNGV. V gave up 2 bases and J gave up 6 bases, with 20 bases separating them. CDR3 in amino acids: CASSLFYGAPAGEQYF. CDR3 sequence (DNA): TGTGCCAGCAGCTTATTTTACGGGGCCCCAGCGGGCGAGCAGTACTTC.

CDR3 region: CASSSPLAGALETQYF. Written as DNA, the CDR3 is TGTGCCAGCAGCTCCCCCTTAGCGGGAGCCTTAGAGACCCAGTACTTC. V is TRBV7-9 and J is TRBJ2-5; 9 bases align to TRBD2. With 4 bases clipped from V and 4 bases from J, the junction kept 10 bases outside the gene matches. The germline gives CDR1 SEHNR, CDR2 FQNEAQ (reference sequence). The CDR3 is 16 amino acids. The variable domain in full, with the rest retrieved from reference TRBV7-9 and TRBJ2-5, is DTGVSQNPRHKITKRGQNVTFRCDPISEHNRLYWYRQTLGQGPEFLTYFQNEAQLEKSRLLSDRFSAERPKGSFSTLEIQRTEQGDSAMYLCASSSPLAGALETQYFGPGTRLLVL.

The CDR3: CASSQEGTSDYNEQFF. As DNA, the CDR3 is TGCGCCAGCAGCCAAGAGGGGACTAGCGATTACAATGAGCAGTTCTTC. The genes are TRBV4-1 and TRBJ2-1; 10 positions agree with TRBD2. This CDR3 spans 16 amino acids. From germline, CDR1 is MGHRA and CDR2 YSYEKL. The J segment lost 4 bases and the V segment lost 0 bases, leaving 3 bases of the junction unmatched.

With regard to this clonotype: At one of its ends the junction is not consistent with the germline gene, which may arise from a read error. The chain uses TRBV15 and TRBJ1-5; perhaps TRBD1 as D (5 bases). This CDR3 comprises 16 residues. Germline values: CDR1 LNHNV, CDR2 YYDKDF (reference sequence). CDR3 in amino acids: CATSKTGWGGNQPRHF. CDR3 DNA sequence: TGTGCCACCAGCAAAACAGGTTGGGGCGGCAATCAGCCCCGGCATTTT.

This clonotype appeared a few times. The chain is built from TRBV12-3 or TRBV12-4 and TRBJ2-4; TRBD1 matches 7 bases. This CDR3 region has 14 residues. V lost 5 bases, J lost 8 bases, and 9 bases stayed unmatched. The CDR3 DNA sequence: TGTGCCAGCAGTGAGGACAGGTTAATGGACATTCAGTACTTC. Translated, it gives CASSEDRLMDIQYF.

The V and J genes are TRBV12-3 or TRBV12-4 and TRBJ2-7; D gene unclear. CDR3 length: 15 residues. Trimming stripped 6 bases from V and 4 bases from J, with 19 bases between. The CDR3: CASSLSSVSNYEQYF. The CDR3 nucleotides are TGTGCCAGCAGCTTAAGTTCTGTTTCAAATTACGAGCAGTACTTC.

This clonotype was counted only a few times. The rearrangement joins TRBV24-1 to TRBJ2-6; D is ambiguous. Trimming left V 2 bases short and J 4 bases short, with 8 bases between. Germline CDR1 is KGHDR and CDR2 is SFDVKD. The CDR3 covers 15 residues. In DNA, the CDR3 is TGTGCCACCAGTGATTACACCAGGGGGGCCAACGTCCTGACTTTC. Residues: CATSDYTRGANVLTF.

The chain links TRBV2 to TRBJ2-5; 8 nucleotides line up with TRBD2. Germline values: CDR1 SNHLY, CDR2 FYNNEI. The CDR3 runs to 13 residues. Unmatched junction bases numbered 6, after V lost 4 bases and J lost 8 bases. The CDR3, as DNA: TGTGCCAGCAGTGCGGGGGGGCCTGTAACCCAGTACTTC. Protein sequence: CASSAGGPVTQYF.

The J gene is TRBJ2-5, the V gene TRBV28; TRBD2 aligns across 12 bases. The J call is uncertain, as TRBJ2-1 better fits the DNA end. Germline-derived CDR1 and CDR2 are MDHEN and SYDVKM. The CDR3 has 18 residues. The DNA of the CDR3 is TGTGCCAGCAGTTCCAGACTAGCGGGAGAGCGCTCCGGCTCTGAGCAGTTCTTC. It codes for CASSSRLAGERSGSEQFF.

The rearrangement uses TRBV28 and TRBJ2-2, with unresolved D. Trimming removed 4 bases from V and 1 base from J, with 7 bases in between. The CDR3 length is 14 residues. CDR1 MDHEN and CDR2 SYDVKM come from the germline V gene. Written as DNA, the CDR3 is TGTGCCAGCAGTTCACACCTGAACACCGGGGAGCTGTTTTTT. Amino acid sequence: CASSSHLNTGELFF.

This sequence joins TRBV3-1 and TRBJ2-7; no definite D call. In germline, CDR1 is LGHDT, CDR2 YNNKEL (reference sequence). V was pared by 1 base and J by 5 bases, with 15 bases between. The CDR3 sequence is 15 residues long. The chain's CDR3 is CASSQGQVYLDEQYF. For the CDR3, the DNA is TGTGCCAGCAGCCAAGGTCAGGTCTACCTAGACGAGCAGTACTTC.

This clonotype turned up a few times. The chain joins TRBV24-1 to TRBJ2-1; D gene ambiguous. CDR3 length: 16 amino acids. Germline values: CDR1 KGHDR, CDR2 SFDVKD. Trimming took off 3 bases at V and 3 bases at J, with 14 bases between the two ends. The CDR3 sequence: CATSDTPGASYNEQFF. For the CDR3, the DNA is TGTGCCACCAGTGATACCCCCGGTGCTAGCTACAATGAGCAGTTCTTC.

This clonotype was observed a handful of times. The chain has TRBV7-2 and TRBJ1-1; TRBD1 might be the D (5 bases). Per the germline V gene, CDR1 is SGHTA and CDR2 is FQGNSA. V dropped 4 bases and J dropped 0 bases, with 15 bases sitting between them. CDR3 size: 16 residues. As DNA, the CDR3 is TGTGCCAGCAGCTCCCCTCGGACATTCATGAACACTGAAGCTTTCTTT. Protein product: CASSSPRTFMNTEAFF.

Worth noting for this clonotype: One junction end does not reproduce the germline sequence, and a read error may be involved. The rearrangement uses TRBV6-5 and TRBJ2-5; D may be TRBD2 (6 bases). The CDR3 extends over 12 amino acids. CDR1 is MNHEY, CDR2 SVGAGI, per germline. CDR3 nucleotides: TGTGCCAGCAGTGGGGAGGAAGAGGCCCAGTACTTC. Amino acid sequence: CASSGEEEAQYF.

A few counts support this clonotype. The V and J genes are TRBV27 and TRBJ1-2; TRBD1 is a possible D gene (6 bases). Trimming removed 7 bases at V and 8 bases at J, with 20 bases between. Germline CDR1 MNHEY, CDR2 SMNVEV (reference sequence). The CDR3 loop spans 14 amino acids. The CDR3 DNA reads TGTGCCAGCACGACTGCGATGGGGGCGGTAGGCTACACCTTC. The encoded protein is CASTTAMGAVGYTF.

The gene calls are TRBV7-9 and TRBJ2-5, with D possibly being TRBD2 (5 bases). CDR1 and CDR2 (germline): SEHNR, FQNEAQ (reference sequence). This CDR3 has 13 residues. With 5 bases removed from V and 11 bases from J, the gap between germline ends came to 18 bases. CDR3 sequence reads: CASSPDLTWEQYF. CDR3 coding DNA: TGTGCCAGCAGCCCGGATCTGACGTGGGAGCAGTACTTC.

The rearrangement links TRBV15 to TRBJ2-5, with a weak D call TRBD1 (5 bases). The CDR3 extends over 15 amino acids. Germline loops: CDR1 LNHNV, CDR2 YYDKDF (reference sequence). Trimming stripped 2 bases from V and 3 bases from J, with 13 bases between. DNA of the CDR3: TGTGCCACCAGCAGACGCCATTCAGGGAAAGAGACCCAGTACTTC. Encoded protein: CATSRRHSGKETQYF.

This clonotype has just a few counts. V is TRBV15 and J is TRBJ2-1; D may be TRBD1 (6 bases). The CDR3 has 13 amino acids. V was clipped by 10 bases and J by 2 bases, with 12 bases between them. Germline V gene data show CDR1 as LNHNV and CDR2 as YYDKDF (reference sequence). The CDR3 here is CAIGDTAYNEQFF. The CDR3 region has the DNA TGTGCCATCGGGGACACCGCCTACAATGAGCAGTTCTTC.